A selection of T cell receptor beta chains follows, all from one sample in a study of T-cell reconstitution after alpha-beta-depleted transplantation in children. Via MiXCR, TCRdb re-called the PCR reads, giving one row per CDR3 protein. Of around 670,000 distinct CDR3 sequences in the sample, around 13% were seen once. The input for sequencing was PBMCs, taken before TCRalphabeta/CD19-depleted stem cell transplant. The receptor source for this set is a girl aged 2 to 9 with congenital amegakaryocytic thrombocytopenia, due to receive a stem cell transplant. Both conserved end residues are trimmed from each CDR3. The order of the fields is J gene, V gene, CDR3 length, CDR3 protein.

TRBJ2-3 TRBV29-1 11 SERDRNTDTQY
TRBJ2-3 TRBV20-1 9 SASSRDTQY
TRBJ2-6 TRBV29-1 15 SVETGVGGSGANVLT
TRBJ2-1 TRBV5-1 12 ASSLATGRNEQF
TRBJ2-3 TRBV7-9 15 ASSPRIGGESTDTQY
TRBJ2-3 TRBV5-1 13 ASSLQHPNTDTQY
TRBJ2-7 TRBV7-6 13 ASSLDVSGGYEQY
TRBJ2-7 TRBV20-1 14 SARGGTSETSYEQY
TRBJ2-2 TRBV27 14 ASRTIGTGTTGELF
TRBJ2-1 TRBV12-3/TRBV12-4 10 ASSLNVGKQF
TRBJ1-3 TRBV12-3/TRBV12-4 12 ASTTGISGNTIY
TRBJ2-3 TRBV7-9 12 ASSPGLAEDTQY
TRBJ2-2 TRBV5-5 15 ASSLRTSGSYGGELF
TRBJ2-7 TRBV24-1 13 ATSDSRASGYEQY
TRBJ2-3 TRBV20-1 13 SASKGGVRADTQY
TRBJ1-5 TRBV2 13 ASSDLLIVHQPQH
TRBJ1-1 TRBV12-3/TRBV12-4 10 ASSLSAIEAF
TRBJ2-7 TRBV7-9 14 ASSSPTGLSSYEQY
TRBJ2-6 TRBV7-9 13 AGLWTASGANVLT
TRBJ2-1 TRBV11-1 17 ASSLILRRSGSSYNEQF
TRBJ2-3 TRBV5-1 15 ASSFPTGLAFTDTQY
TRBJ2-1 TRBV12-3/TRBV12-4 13 ATTGTLLSYNEQF
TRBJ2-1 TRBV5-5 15 ASSLVGASGGYNEQF
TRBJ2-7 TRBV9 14 ASSVDLGGGLYEQY
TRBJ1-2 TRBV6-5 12 ASSYGLNNYGYT
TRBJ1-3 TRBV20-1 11 SAISGTGNTIY
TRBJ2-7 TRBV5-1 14 ASSLDSGTFAYEQY
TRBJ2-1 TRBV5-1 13 ASSPTRSGFDEQF
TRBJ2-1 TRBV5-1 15 ASSSLPAGEAMYEQF
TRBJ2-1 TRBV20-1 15 SARDLAPDTGYNEQF
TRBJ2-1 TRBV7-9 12 ASSFGTGYNEQF
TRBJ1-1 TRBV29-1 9 SVGQNTEAF
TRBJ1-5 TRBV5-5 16 ASSYKPTKDFSNQPQH
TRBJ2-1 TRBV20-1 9 SASSDLEQF
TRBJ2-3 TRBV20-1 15 SARDPGSGRFTDTQY
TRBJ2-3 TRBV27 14 ASSPPGLAGPNTQY
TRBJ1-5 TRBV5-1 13 ASSLEGHGNQPQH
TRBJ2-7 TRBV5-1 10 ASSLTGGEQY
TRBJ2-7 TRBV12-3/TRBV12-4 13 ASTPSPGLATEQY
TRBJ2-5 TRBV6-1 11 ASGNPRGETQY
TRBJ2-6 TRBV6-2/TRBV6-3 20 ASSPFRRRSGRDPSGANVLT
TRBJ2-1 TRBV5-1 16 ASSLVLASASSYNEQF
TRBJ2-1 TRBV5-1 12 ASSRYGDHNEQF
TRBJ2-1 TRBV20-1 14 SAHSLSTGTTGEQF
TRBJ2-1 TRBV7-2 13 ASSYRSGAYNEQF
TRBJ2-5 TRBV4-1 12 ASSQVANSETQY
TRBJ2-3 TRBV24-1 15 ATSDNTGTSSTDTQY
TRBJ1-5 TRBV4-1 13 ASSQDQDSNQPQH
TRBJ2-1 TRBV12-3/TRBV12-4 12 ASSFAPGTGEQF
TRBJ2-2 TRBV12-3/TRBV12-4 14 ASSLLGLVGTGELF